This passage covers 13 T cell receptor beta chains from one sample sequenced in a study of T-cell reconstitution after alpha-beta-depleted transplantation in children. Preparation of the TCRbeta library used unique molecular identifiers. Using its own MiXCR run on the PCR reads, TCRdb lists one record per CDR3 protein. This sample carries roughly 310,000 distinct CDR3 sequences, approximately 23% of them seen once, and the ten largest clones take approximately 10%. The material sequenced was PBMCs, mostly from graft donor cells, taken 180 days after TCRalphabeta/CD19-depleted stem cell transplant. The receptors here all came from a male patient between 10 and 17 years old who had a stem cell transplant for acute lymphoblastic leukemia, so the T cells may come from the graft donor.

V and J are TRBV4-1 and TRBJ2-7, with a weak D call TRBD1 (6 bases). V lost 4 bases and J 2 bases, leaving 15 bases between the germline ends. Germline V lookup: CDR1 MGHRA, CDR2 YSYEKL. The CDR3 is 15 residues long. The CDR3 nucleotides read TGCGCCAGCAGCCTCACAGGGTCCAACGCCTACGAGCAGTACTTC. The encoded protein is CASSLTGSNAYEQYF.

This clonotype was seen a handful of times. This chain uses TRBV13 with TRBJ2-1, with 15 bases that match TRBD2. V gave up 3 bases and J gave up 0 bases; unmatched junction bases: 6. CDR3 size: 19 residues. CDR1 and CDR2 from the germline V gene are PRHDT and FYEKMQ (reference sequence). The CDR3 DNA is TGTGCCAGCAGCTTTCTCGGACTAGCGGGAGGGAGCTCCTACAATGAGCAGTTCTTC. This codes for CASSFLGLAGGSSYNEQFF.

The rearrangement links TRBV15 to TRBJ2-7; 10 bases map to TRBD1. The J segment lost 4 bases and the V segment lost 2 bases, leaving 11 bases of the junction unmatched. The CDR3 is 17 amino acids. CDR1 is LNHNV, CDR2 YYDKDF, per germline (reference sequence). CDR3 protein: CATSRFMGGQGIYEQYF. CDR3 bases: TGTGCCACCAGCAGATTCATGGGGGGACAGGGGATATACGAGCAGTACTTC. Based on the CDR3 plus reference TRBV15 and TRBJ2-7, the full variable domain is DAMVIQNPRYQVTQFGKPVTLSCSQTLNHNVMYWYQQKSSQAPKLLFHYYDKDFNNEADTPDNFQSRRPNTSFCFLDIRSPGLGDTAMYLCATSRFMGGQGIYEQYFGPGTRLTVT.

The chain is built from TRBV19 and TRBJ2-1; D is ambiguous. V was trimmed by 3 bases and J by 7 bases, leaving 4 bases between them. CDR1 and CDR2 (germline): LNHDA, SQIVND (reference sequence). This CDR3 spans 11 amino acids. CDR3 nucleotides: TGTGCCAGTAGTATTTGGAATGAGCAGTTCTTC. Residues: CASSIWNEQFF. Full variable domain (outside the CDR3, taken from reference TRBV19 and TRBJ2-1): DGGITQSPKYLFRKEGQNVTLSCEQNLNHDAMYWYRQDPGQGLRLIYYSQIVNDFQKGDIAEGYSVSREKKESFPLTVTSAQKNPTAFYLCASSIWNEQFFGPGTRLTVL.

This clonotype was seen more than once but under ten times. The V call is TRBV19, the J call TRBJ2-2, with 14 bases that match TRBD2. Per the germline V gene, CDR1 is LNHDA and CDR2 is SQIVND (reference sequence). The V segment lost 7 bases and the J segment 8 bases; nucleotides outside the gene matches: 6. The CDR3 length is 15 residues. The CDR3 loop is CASIGTSGSQGELFF. CDR3 DNA sequence: TGTGCCAGTATCGGGACTAGCGGGAGCCAAGGGGAGCTGTTTTTT.

The chain recombines TRBV5-1 with TRBJ2-3, with 10 bases identical to TRBD2. Germline V gene sequence: CDR1 SGHRS, CDR2 YFSETQ. The length of the CDR3 is 14 residues. V dropped 6 bases and J dropped 5; count of bases not matched to a gene: 6. The CDR3: CASTVLAGVDTQYF. CDR3 in DNA: TGCGCCAGCACCGTGCTAGCGGGAGTAGATACGCAGTATTTT. The full variable domain, rest sourced from reference TRBV5-1 and TRBJ2-3, is KAGVTQTPRYLIKTRGQQVTLSCSPISGHRSVSWYQQTPGQGLQFLFEYFSETQRNKGNFPGRFSGRQFSNSRSEMNVSTLELGDSALYLCASTVLAGVDTQYFGPGTRLTVL.

This clonotype came up a few times. V gene TRBV11-2 combines with J gene TRBJ2-7; TRBD2 aligns across 9 bases. V trimming: 1 base; J trimming: 6 bases; junction bases outside the gene matches: 10. Germline assignment: CDR1 SGHAT and CDR2 FQNNGV. The CDR3 has 16 amino acids. CDR3 sequence reads: CASSLAGLAGTGEQYF. The CDR3 DNA is TGTGCCAGCAGCTTAGCGGGGCTAGCGGGAACAGGCGAGCAGTACTTC.

This clonotype was seen only a few times. V usage is TRBV18 and J usage is TRBJ2-7; TRBD2 agrees at 8 bases. The CDR3 is 15 residues long. V was pared by 2 bases and J by 3 bases, with 6 bases of the junction left unmatched. Germline V lookup: CDR1 KGHSH, CDR2 LQKENI. The chain's CDR3 is CASSPSSGGRYEQYF. CDR3 sequence (DNA): TGTGCCAGCTCACCAAGCAGCGGGGGCCGCTACGAGCAGTACTTC. The full variable domain, its missing parts supplied by reference TRBV18 and TRBJ2-7, is NAGVMQNPRHLVRRRGQEARLRCSPMKGHSHVYWYRQLPEEGLKFMVYLQKENIIDESGMPKERFSAEFPKEGPSILRIQQVVRGDSAAYFCASSPSSGGRYEQYFGPGTRLTVT.

The chain carries TRBV15 and TRBJ1-5; D unclear. This CDR3 comprises 14 residues. With 5 bases removed from V and 3 bases from J, the gap between germline ends came to 11 bases. The germline V gene has CDR1 LNHNV and CDR2 YYDKDF (reference sequence). CDR3 amino acids: CATSPRRNNQPQHF. Written as DNA, the CDR3 is TGTGCCACCAGCCCGCGGAGAAACAATCAGCCCCAGCATTTT.

This chain joins TRBV7-3 and TRBJ2-1; 16 nucleotides match TRBD2. The V gene's germline CDR1 is SGHTA and CDR2 FQGTGA. Losses at the gene ends were 5 bases for V and 5 bases for J; bases not matched to a gene: 9. The CDR3 runs to 18 residues. The CDR3 DNA reads TGTGCCAGCAGCCCCCAGGGACTAGCGGGAGGGCCGAACAATGAGCAGTTCTTC. This translates into CASSPQGLAGGPNNEQFF.

In its sample, this clonotype was seen a few times. V is TRBV6-1 and J is TRBJ1-5; TRBD1 aligns across 8 bases. The junction had 7 bases not matched to a gene; V was cut back by 7 bases and J by 2 bases. The CDR3 has 15 amino acids. Germline V gives CDR1 MNHNS, CDR2 SASEGT. CDR3 DNA: TGTGCCAGCAACCCGGACAGGGCCCGCAATCAGCCCCAGCATTTT. Translated, it gives CASNPDRARNQPQHF.

The V and J genes are TRBV24-1 and TRBJ2-7; 9 bases map to TRBD1. The CDR3 covers 16 residues. Germline lookup yields CDR1 KGHDR and CDR2 SFDVKD. With V trimmed by 7 bases and J by 5 bases, 14 bases remained unmatched. The CDR3 spells CATSPPPGQGGNEQYF. In DNA, the CDR3 is TGTGCCACCAGCCCGCCCCCGGGACAGGGAGGAAACGAGCAGTACTTC.

This chain joins TRBV5-6 and TRBJ2-5; possible D gene TRBD2, 5 bases. Between the trimmed V and J ends, which lost 4 bases and 7 bases, there was a span of 20 bases. The germline V gene encodes CDR1 SGHDT and CDR2 YYEEEE. This CDR3 comprises 15 residues. CDR3: CASSLTPGSSGTQYF. The CDR3 coding sequence is TGTGCCAGCAGCCTGACCCCGGGGTCCTCAGGGACCCAGTACTTC.